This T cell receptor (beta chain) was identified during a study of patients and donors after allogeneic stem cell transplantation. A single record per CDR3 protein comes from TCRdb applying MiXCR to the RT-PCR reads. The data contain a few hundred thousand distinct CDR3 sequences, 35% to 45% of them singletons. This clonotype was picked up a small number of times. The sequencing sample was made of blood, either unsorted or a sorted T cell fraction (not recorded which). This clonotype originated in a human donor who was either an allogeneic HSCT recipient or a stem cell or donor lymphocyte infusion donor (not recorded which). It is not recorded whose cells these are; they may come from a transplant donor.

CDR3 amino acids: CASSQVSGVFTGELFF. The CDR3 bases are TGCGCCAGCAGCCAAGTAAGCGGGGTCTTCACCGGGGAGCTGTTTTTT. V usage is TRBV4-1 and J usage is TRBJ2-2; TRBD2 aligns across 7 bases. This CDR3 is built from 16 residues. V was pared by 1 base and J by 4 bases, with 6 bases of the junction left unmatched. CDR1 is MGHRA and CDR2 is YSYEKL in the germline V gene.